Each of the 32 T cell receptor beta chains below was sequenced from the same sample in a study of T-cell reconstitution after alpha-beta-depleted transplantation in children. It was with unique molecular identifiers that the TCRbeta library was prepared. Each CDR3 protein gets one entry after TCRdb re-called the PCR reads with MiXCR. The profile shows approximately 89,000 distinct CDR3 sequences, 15% to 17% of them singletons. Sequencing used PBMCs, mostly from graft donor cells, obtained 180 days after TCRalphabeta/CD19-depleted stem cell transplant. These receptors were collected from a male patient between 2 and 10 years old who had a stem cell transplant for acute lymphoblastic leukemia, so the T cells may come from the graft donor.

The J gene is TRBJ2-1, the V gene TRBV9; D not resolved. V was shortened by 0 bases and J by 7 bases, with 2 bases between the two germline ends. Per the germline V gene, CDR1 is SGDLS and CDR2 is YYNGEE. The CDR3 runs to 11 residues. CDR3: CASSVANEQFF. The CDR3 DNA sequence: TGTGCCAGCAGCGTAGCGAATGAGCAGTTCTTC.

This clonotype was picked up a small number of times. The chain has TRBV20-1 and TRBJ1-1; a possible D gene is TRBD1 (6 bases). Germline CDR1 DFQATT, CDR2 SNEGSKA (reference sequence). The CDR3 length is 15 residues. V gave up 0 bases and J gave up 4 bases, with 15 bases separating them. CDR3 in amino acids: CSARDLQGTTTEAFF. In DNA, the CDR3 is TGCAGTGCTAGAGATCTGCAGGGGACAACCACTGAAGCTTTCTTT.

The chain links TRBV29-1 to TRBJ2-2; TRBD2 agrees at 8 bases. This CDR3 spans 15 amino acids. Germline CDR1 is SQVTM and CDR2 is ANQGSEA. Trimming at V came to 7 bases and at J to 0 bases, leaving 7 bases not matched to a gene. The CDR3 DNA reads as TGCAGCGCCCGGGGGCGGGGGGCGAACACCGGGGAGCTGTTTTTT. It codes for CSARGRGANTGELFF.

This chain uses TRBV12-3 or TRBV12-4 with TRBJ1-1; D might be TRBD1 (5 bases). The CDR3 contains 12 residues. V was clipped by 5 bases and J by 5 bases, with 9 bases between them. CDR3 DNA sequence: TGTGCCAGCAGTAAGGGGTGGACTGAAGCTTTCTTT. Translation gives CASSKGWTEAFF.

V gene TRBV5-1 combines with J gene TRBJ2-3; 10 nucleotides match TRBD1. From germline, CDR1 is SGHRS and CDR2 YFSETQ. The CDR3 spans 16 residues. Trimming took 0 bases from V and 0 from J; bases not matched to a gene: 1. CDR3 nucleotide sequence: TGCGCCAGCAGCTTGGCGGACAGGGGGAGCACAGATACGCAGTATTTT. Translated, it gives CASSLADRGSTDTQYF.

This clonotype was counted a few times. V is TRBV6-2 or TRBV6-3 and J is TRBJ2-7; TRBD1 matches 7 bases. The CDR3 is 13 residues long. Germline V gives CDR1 MNHEY, CDR2 SVGEGT. J gave up 2 bases and V 5 bases, and 3 bases lay outside the gene matches. CDR3 DNA: TGTGCCAGCAGTGACAGGGCCGCCTACGAGCAGTACTTC. It translates to CASSDRAAYEQYF.

This clonotype has only a few counts. The chain uses TRBV6-6 and TRBJ2-7; TRBD1 is a possible D gene (5 bases). The CDR3 length is 13 residues. Germline values: CDR1 MNHNY, CDR2 SVGAGI (reference sequence). The V end lost 2 bases, the J end lost 2 bases, and 7 bases lay between the germline ends. The CDR3 loop reads CASSYGATYEQYF. The CDR3 DNA is TGTGCCAGCAGTTACGGGGCAACCTACGAGCAGTACTTC.

V is TRBV12-3 or TRBV12-4 and J is TRBJ2-3; 11 bases are shared with TRBD2. The CDR3 consists of 16 residues. V lost 6 bases to trimming and J lost 0 bases; unmatched junction nucleotides: 5. The CDR3 loop is CASSPRTSGSTDTQYF. The CDR3 bases are TGTGCCAGCAGCCCCCGGACTAGCGGGAGCACAGATACGCAGTATTTT.

This clonotype was counted many times. J is TRBJ2-7 and V is TRBV12-3 or TRBV12-4; D ambiguous. The CDR3 is 12 amino acids. V was trimmed by 6 bases and J by 1 base, leaving 7 bases between them. CDR3 coding DNA: TGTGCCAGCAGAGGACCTTCCTACGAGCAGTACTTC. As protein: CASRGPSYEQYF.

This clonotype has a count of ten or more. V and J are TRBV5-1 and TRBJ2-1, with a possible D match to TRBD1 (6 bases). Trimming left V 3 bases short and J 2 bases short, with 12 bases between. There are 15 residues in the CDR3. The germline gives CDR1 SGHRS, CDR2 YFSETQ. The CDR3 reads CASSSPGHTYNEQFF. The CDR3 nucleotides read TGCGCCAGCAGCTCACCGGGACATACCTACAATGAGCAGTTCTTC.

In this sample, this clonotype turned up a few times. J is TRBJ2-4 and V is TRBV25-1; weak D call: TRBD1 (6 bases). V lost 2 bases and J lost 5, with 19 bases in between. The CDR3 length is 17 residues. CDR1 is MGHDK and CDR2 is SYGVNS in the germline V gene. The CDR3: CASSEEVRGWVQNIQYF. The CDR3 nucleotides are TGTGCCAGCAGTGAAGAAGTCAGGGGTTGGGTGCAAAACATTCAGTACTTC.

This clonotype was seen many times. The CDR3 DNA reads as TGCGCCAGCAGCTCCCTGACAGGGAACCAAGAGACCCAGTACTTC. It specifies CASSSLTGNQETQYF. The V and J genes are TRBV5-1 and TRBJ2-5; 7 nucleotides match TRBD1. CDR1 SGHRS and CDR2 YFSETQ come from the germline V gene. The length of the CDR3 is 15 residues. V gave up 3 bases and J gave up 0 bases; unmatched junction bases: 5. Complete variable domain (other parts from reference TRBV5-1 and TRBJ2-5): KAGVTQTPRYLIKTRGQQVTLSCSPISGHRSVSWYQQTPGQGLQFLFEYFSETQRNKGNFPGRFSGRQFSNSRSEMNVSTLELGDSALYLCASSSLTGNQETQYFGPGTRLLVL.

Only a few counts were recorded for this clonotype. The CDR3 DNA is TGTGCCAGCAGCTTGGTGGTACCTGGGACAGGGGTATTGGAGACCCAGTACTTC. This gives the protein CASSLVVPGTGVLETQYF. The chain carries TRBV5-4 and TRBJ2-5; 10 positions match TRBD1. Germline trimming cut 0 bases from V and 5 bases from J; bases unmatched to any gene: 13. The CDR3 totals 18 residues. Germline V gives CDR1 SGHNT, CDR2 YYREEE (reference sequence).

The V and J genes are TRBV7-2 and TRBJ2-2; 9 nucleotides line up with TRBD2. After removal of 5 bases from V and 7 bases from J, the junction contained 5 bases not matched to a gene. Looked up from germline, CDR1 is SGHTA and CDR2 is FQGNSA. This CDR3 has 14 residues. Here the CDR3 DNA reads TGTGCCAGCAGCCAGAGCGGGGGGAACGGGGAGCTGTTTTTT. This sequence encodes CASSQSGGNGELFF.

This clonotype has only a few counts. The chain is built from TRBV6-2 or TRBV6-3 and TRBJ2-3; the D is unclear. The CDR3 runs 16 residues. V was shortened by 0 bases and J by 2 bases, with 12 bases between the two germline ends. Germline-derived CDR1 and CDR2 are MNHEY and SVGEGT. CDR3 DNA: TGTGCCAGCAGTTACTCGTTAGATCGGGTCACAGATACGCAGTATTTT. Translating it yields CASSYSLDRVTDTQYF.

This chain links TRBV5-1 with TRBJ1-1; D is undetermined. Germline CDR1 and CDR2: SGHRS and YFSETQ. The ends were cut back, 0 bases at V and 1 base at J, with 10 bases in the middle. The CDR3 extends over 15 amino acids. DNA of the CDR3: TGCGCCAGCAGCTTGGTACGTCAGAAGAACACTGAAGCTTTCTTT. Its translation: CASSLVRQKNTEAFF.

There are many counts of this clonotype. The chain has TRBV27 and TRBJ2-3; 8 bases fit TRBD1. V was pared by 2 bases and J by 7 bases, with 5 bases of the junction left unmatched. This CDR3 contains 14 residues. Germline lookup yields CDR1 MNHEY and CDR2 SMNVEV (reference sequence). CDR3 residues: CASSLRDRYHTQYF. DNA for the CDR3: TGTGCCAGCAGTTTACGGGACAGGTACCATACGCAGTATTTT.

In its sample, this clonotype was seen a few times. The chain carries TRBV6-1 and TRBJ2-1; no firm D call. The V end lost 7 bases, the J end lost 3 bases, and 10 bases lay between the germline ends. Germline V CDR1 and CDR2: MNHNS, SASEGT. The CDR3 is 13 residues long. CDR3 sequence reads: CASKELLYNEQFF. CDR3 in DNA: TGTGCCAGCAAGGAACTACTCTACAATGAGCAGTTCTTC.

This clonotype was recorded at least ten times. The chain recombines TRBV27 with TRBJ1-2, with 7 bases aligning to TRBD1. Germline lookup yields CDR1 MNHEY and CDR2 SMNVEV (reference sequence). J was trimmed by 4 bases and V by 5 bases; bases with no gene match: 4. The CDR3 has 13 amino acids. The CDR3 DNA follows: TGTGCCAGCAGTCCGGGGACAGTCTATGGCTACACCTTC. Protein product: CASSPGTVYGYTF.

This clonotype was seen only a few times. The V and J genes are TRBV27 and TRBJ1-1, with D tentatively TRBD1 (6 bases). With 10 bases removed from V and 6 bases from J, the gap between germline ends came to 15 bases. Looked up from germline, CDR1 is MNHEY and CDR2 is SMNVEV (reference sequence). The CDR3 is 12 amino acids. CDR3 loop: CATLGWGPEAFF. The CDR3 DNA reads TGTGCCACACTCGGGTGGGGGCCTGAAGCTTTCTTT.

CDR3 nucleotides: TGTGCCATCAGTGACGGGGGTGCGGGGGATTATGGCTACACCTTC. Its protein is CAISDGGAGDYGYTF. The rearrangement links TRBV10-3 to TRBJ1-2; weak D call: TRBD1 (5 bases). Germline V CDR1 and CDR2: ENHRY, SYGVKD. V shed 3 bases and J shed 5 bases, with 16 bases lying between them. The CDR3 is 15 amino acids.

In this sample, this clonotype turned up many times. The genes are TRBV10-1 and TRBJ2-3; D call uncertain. V was clipped by 0 bases and J by 0 bases, with 4 bases between them. CDR3 length: 14 residues. CDR1 and CDR2 from the germline V gene are WNHNN and SYGVQD (reference sequence). CDR3 in amino acids: CASSESGSTDTQYF. CDR3 nucleotides: TGCGCCAGCAGTGAGTCGGGCAGCACAGATACGCAGTATTTT.

This clonotype was observed a few times. This chain uses TRBV20-1 with TRBJ2-7, with D tentatively TRBD2 (7 bases). V lost 3 bases and J lost 2, with 11 bases in between. This CDR3 is built from 13 residues. Per germline, CDR1 DFQATT and CDR2 SNEGSKA (reference sequence). CDR3 in amino acids: CSARGGPTYEQYF. The CDR3 bases are TGCAGTGCTAGGGGGGGGCCCACCTACGAGCAGTACTTC.

This clonotype was counted a few times. The chain carries TRBV10-3 and TRBJ2-7; D is uncertain. The CDR3 runs to 10 residues. V lost 10 bases, J lost 3 bases, and 7 bases lay in between. The germline CDR1 and CDR2 sequences are ENHRY and SYGVKD. The CDR3 region has the DNA TGTGCCAGCAGGCTCTACGAGCAGTACTTC. Its protein is CASRLYEQYF.

This clonotype was counted a few times. This chain links TRBV28 with TRBJ2-7; 11 bases are shared with TRBD1. J lost 7 bases, V lost 3 bases, and 8 bases had no gene match. The germline gives CDR1 MDHEN, CDR2 SYDVKM. The CDR3 spans 15 residues. As DNA, the CDR3 is TGTGCCAGCAGTTTTCCTGGACAGGGGGCTCAGGAGCAGTACTTC. This sequence encodes CASSFPGQGAQEQYF.

This clonotype was detected only a few times. The chain uses TRBV7-7 and TRBJ2-7, with D hard to call. CDR3 size: 9 residues. The V and J ends lost 9 bases and 5 bases respectively, with 5 bases between them. Germline V gene lookup returns CDR1 SSHAT and CDR2 FNYEAQ (reference sequence). The CDR3 protein is CARADEQYF. CDR3 nucleotide sequence: TGTGCCAGGGCAGACGAGCAGTACTTC.

Remarks on this clonotype: A read error may be the cause here, since a much bigger clone is one base away. This chain links TRBV20-1 with TRBJ2-2, with D unclear. The CDR3 is 17 residues long. Germline CDR1 DFQATT, CDR2 SNEGSKA (reference sequence). DNA of the CDR3: TGCTGTGCTAGAGCACCCAAAGGCCCCGCGAACACCGGGGAGCTGTTTTTT. It specifies CCARAPKGPANTGELFF.

The chain joins TRBV29-1 to TRBJ2-3; D tentatively reads TRBD1 or TRBD2 (5 bases each). V was trimmed by 0 bases and J by 8 bases, leaving 12 bases between them. The germline V gene encodes CDR1 SQVTM and CDR2 ANQGSEA. The CDR3 length is 13 residues. CDR3 bases: TGCAGCGTTGAAGATGGGACCCGGGTTACGCAGTATTTT. Protein: CSVEDGTRVTQYF.

This clonotype was observed a few times. The CDR3 bases are TGCGCCAGCAGCAGACGGGGGGCCGGGTGGACCGGGGAGCTGTTTTTT. This gives the protein CASSRRGAGWTGELFF. The chain uses TRBV10-1 and TRBJ2-2; TRBD2 might be the D (7 bases). From germline, CDR1 is WNHNN and CDR2 SYGVQD (reference sequence). This CDR3 is built from 16 residues. Trimming took 6 bases from V and 5 from J, leaving 19 bases between them.

This rearrangement joins TRBV30 to TRBJ1-1; tentatively, D is TRBD1 (5 bases). From germline, CDR1 is GTSNPN and CDR2 SVGIG (reference sequence). The CDR3 sequence is 12 residues long. V lost 8 bases and J 4 bases, leaving 14 bases between the germline ends. DNA for the CDR3: TGTGCCGGGCTCGGGGGGGTCACTGAAGCTTTCTTT. Amino acids: CAGLGGVTEAFF.

There are a few counts of this clonotype. The chain employs TRBV29-1 and TRBJ2-2; 8 nucleotides line up with TRBD1. Germline V gene lookup returns CDR1 SQVTM and CDR2 ANQGSEA. The CDR3 is 16 residues long. The ends lost 4 bases at V and 3 bases at J; junction bases unmatched: 10. For the CDR3, the DNA is TGCAGCGTTGGGAAGCGCAGGGGGCTGGACACCGGGGAGCTGTTTTTT. Protein sequence: CSVGKRRGLDTGELFF.

The chain uses TRBV7-2 and TRBJ2-3; the D gene could be TRBD1 or TRBD2 (5 bases each). Germline CDR1 and CDR2: SGHTA and FQGNSA. The V end was cut by 5 bases, the J end by 0 bases, with 12 bases between. The CDR3 covers 15 residues. CDR3 region: CASSDPGRSTDTQYF. DNA for the CDR3: TGTGCCAGCAGCGACCCGGGACGCAGCACAGATACGCAGTATTTT. Full variable domain (rest looked up from reference TRBV7-2 and TRBJ2-3): GAGVSQSPSNKVTEKGKDVELRCDPISGHTALYWYRQSLGQGLEFLIYFQGNSAPDKSGLPSDRFSAERTGGSVSTLTIQRTQQEDSAVYLCASSDPGRSTDTQYFGPGTRLTVL.